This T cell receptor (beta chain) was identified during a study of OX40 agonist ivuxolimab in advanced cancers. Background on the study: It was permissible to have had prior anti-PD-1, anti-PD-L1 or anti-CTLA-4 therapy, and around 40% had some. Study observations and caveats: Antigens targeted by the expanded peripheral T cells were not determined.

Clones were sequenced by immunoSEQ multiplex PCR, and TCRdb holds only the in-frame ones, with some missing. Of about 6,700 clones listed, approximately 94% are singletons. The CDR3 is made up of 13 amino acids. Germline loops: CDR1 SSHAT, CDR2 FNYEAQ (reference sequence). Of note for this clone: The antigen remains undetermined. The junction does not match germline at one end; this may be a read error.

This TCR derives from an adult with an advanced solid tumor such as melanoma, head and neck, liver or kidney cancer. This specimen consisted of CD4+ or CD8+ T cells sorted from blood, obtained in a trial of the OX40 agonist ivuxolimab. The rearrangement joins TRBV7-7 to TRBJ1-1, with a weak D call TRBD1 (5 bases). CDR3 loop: CASSLMAGTEAFF. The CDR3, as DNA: TGTGCTAGCAGCTTAATGGCAGGGACTGAAGCTTTCTTT.